The T cell receptor beta chain described here comes from a study of blood T cell repertoires in COVID-19. Study-level background: The analysed material was cDNA or gDNA that came from T cells, B-cell-depleted T cells, or PBMCs.

Clones were sequenced by immunoSEQ multiplex PCR, and TCRdb holds only the in-frame ones, with some missing. The sample shows 350,000 to 550,000 clones, 70% to 90% of them seen only once. Germline assignment: CDR1 MNHNY and CDR2 SVGAGI (reference sequence). The V and J ends lost 10 bases and 4 bases respectively, with 17 bases between them. The CDR3 is 14 residues long. The V and J genes are TRBV6-6 and TRBJ1-5, with D unresolved. Sequencing was performed on PBMCs or T cells enriched from blood (not recorded which). This TCR came from a woman in her late teens or twenties with acute COVID-19. In DNA form, the CDR3 reads TGTGCCACCTGGGAGGGAAGTTCGAATCAGCCCCAGCATTTT. The encoded protein is CATWEGSSNQPQHF.